This is a list of T cell receptor beta chains from one sample in a study of blood T cell repertoires in COVID-19. Measured with immunoSEQ multiplex PCR; TCRdb has only the in-frame clones, and not every one. Altogether around 450,000 clones are present, roughly 91% being singletons, with the ten largest covering more than 0.55%. The sample comprised PBMCs or T cells enriched from blood (not recorded which). Receptor source: a man aged 18 to 30 who had recovered from COVID-19. Both conserved end residues are part of each CDR3. D genes are given only for firm matches. The size entry is marked missing in some rows and otherwise reads once, few, many or a size class.

V	size	J	D	DNA	CDR3
TRBV6-1	NA	TRBJ1-1	NA	TGTGCCAGCAGTGTTCTTACAGGCGACCCGAACACTGAAGCTTTCTTT	CASSVLTGDPNTEAFF
TRBV7-2	NA	TRBJ1-5	TRBD1	TGTGCCAGCAGCTTACAACAGGGGAATCAGCCCCAGCATTTT	CASSLQQGNQPQHF
TRBV6-2/TRBV6-3	NA	TRBJ2-5	NA	TGTGCCAGCAGTTACTCGGGACTGGGAAGGGCCCAGTACTTC	CASSYSGLGRAQYF
TRBV28	NA	TRBJ1-2	TRBD1	TGTGCCAGCAGTTCAACAGGGGGCAAGGGCTATGGCTACACCTTC	CASSSTGGKGYGYTF
TRBV6-5	NA	TRBJ1-2	TRBD1	TGTGCCAGCGGAAAGACAGGGGTGCATGGCTACACCTTC	CASGKTGVHGYTF
TRBV19	NA	TRBJ1-1	NA	TGTGCCAGTAGTCCGGGCCCGGAGCGGCTCATCAAGCGTACCGTAGCTTTCTTT	CASSPGPERLIKRTVAFF
TRBV2	NA	TRBJ1-3	NA	TGTGCCAGCAGTGAGGGGCCCCTCTCTGGAAACACCATATATTTT	CASSEGPLSGNTIYF
TRBV5-5	NA	TRBJ1-1	NA	TGTGCCAGCAGCTTGCCAGGAGGTTCCACTGAAGCTTTCTTT	CASSLPGGSTEAFF
TRBV2	once	TRBJ2-1	TRBD2	TGTGCCAGCAGTGAACCAGGGGGGGCAGCGGGAGGGTTATACAATGAGCAGTTCTTC	CASSEPGGAAGGLYNEQFF
TRBV28	NA	TRBJ2-7	NA	TGTGCCAGCAGCCCCGGGACCTACGAGCAGTACTTC	CASSPGTYEQYF
TRBV11-3	NA	TRBJ2-3	NA	TGTGCCAGCAGCTTGATAGACACAGATACGCAGTATTTT	CASSLIDTDTQYF
TRBV28	NA	TRBJ1-6	TRBD1	TGTGCCAGCAGCCCAGTTGGCAGGGGGATCTATAATTCACCCCTCCACTTT	CASSPVGRGIYNSPLHF
TRBV7-3	NA	TRBJ1-1	NA	TGTGCCAGCAGCTTTTGGCGGGACACTGAAGCTTTCTTT	CASSFWRDTEAFF
TRBV7-9	NA	TRBJ2-7	TRBD1	TGTGCCAGCAGCTTAGACCCCCCGGGGACAGGGAGGTACGAGCAGTACTTC	CASSLDPPGTGRYEQYF
TRBV2	NA	TRBJ2-2	NA	TGTGCCAGCTGGTGGGGGCAGGCCCCCGGGGAGCTGTTTTTT	CASWWGQAPGELFF
TRBV28	once	TRBJ2-3	NA	TGTGCCAGCCCCCCACAGGGTTTTTTCCCAGATACGCAGTATTTT	CASPPQGFFPDTQYF
TRBV19	NA	TRBJ1-6	TRBD1	TGTGCCAGTAGTACGGGACAGGTTGTTTCACCCCTCCACTTT	CASSTGQVVSPLHF
TRBV29-1	once	TRBJ1-3	NA	TGCAGCGCCTGGGGACAAGGAAACACCATATATTTT	CSAWGQGNTIYF
TRBV7-2	NA	TRBJ1-6	TRBD1	TGTGCCAGCAGCTTAGCGTTCGTCGGGACAGGACCCCTCGGTTCACCCCTCCACTTT	CASSLAFVGTGPLGSPLHF
TRBV7-8	NA	TRBJ2-2	TRBD1	TGTGCCACTCAAAGACAGGGGGCCGGGGAGCTGTTTTTT	CATQRQGAGELFF
TRBV7-7	NA	TRBJ2-2	NA	TGTGCCAGCAGCTTAAACCCCGGGGACGGGGAGCTGTTTTTT	CASSLNPGDGELFF
TRBV14	NA	TRBJ1-6	TRBD1	TGTGCCAGCAGCCTTTACGGACAGGGGAGTTCACCCCTCCACTTT	CASSLYGQGSSPLHF
TRBV12-3/TRBV12-4	NA	TRBJ1-3	NA	TGTGCCAGCACCAGAAGTGGAAACACCATATATTTT	CASTRSGNTIYF
TRBV2	NA	TRBJ1-1	NA	TGTGCCAGCCGATCACAGGGTGGCGCTGAAGCTTTCTTT	CASRSQGGAEAFF
TRBV7-9	NA	TRBJ1-2	TRBD1	TGTGCCAGCAGCTCGAATAACGGACAGACAGGGGGTGGCTACACCTTC	CASSSNNGQTGGGYTF